This T cell receptor beta chain was sequenced for a study of T cell repertoires in aging, cancer and after chemotherapy. Multiplex touch-down PCR with TRB-A/B primers amplified rearranged V-D-J TRB sequences. TCRdb independently ran MiXCR on the multiplex PCR reads; one entry per CDR3 protein. Of about 6,000 distinct CDR3 sequences detected, around a quarter appear once; the ten largest clones hold approximately 9.4%. TCR beta rearrangements were amplified from peripheral blood genomic DNA. This clonotype is classed as medium-sized. The sample was blood. The origin of this receptor is a human donor in good health.

The CDR3 sequence is CASSYGTADNSPLHF. DNA of the CDR3: TGTGCCAGCAGTTACGGGACAGCAGATAATTCACCCCTCCACTTT. V usage is TRBV6-5 and J usage is TRBJ1-6; 7 bases are shared with TRBD1. Germline V gene lookup returns CDR1 MNHEY and CDR2 SVGAGI. This CDR3 has 15 amino acids. Trimming at V came to 2 bases and at J to 5 bases, leaving 3 bases not matched to a gene.